These 2 T cell receptor beta chains share one sample of origin, sequenced in a study of patients and donors after allogeneic stem cell transplantation. A single record per CDR3 protein comes from TCRdb applying MiXCR to the RT-PCR reads. Of around 82,000 distinct CDR3 sequences listed, roughly 5.1% are singletons. Sequenced input: blood, either unsorted or a sorted T cell fraction (not recorded which). Receptor source: a human donor who was either an allogeneic HSCT recipient or a stem cell or donor lymphocyte infusion donor (not recorded which). It is not recorded whose cells these are; they may come from a transplant donor.

V usage is TRBV30 and J usage is TRBJ2-1; TRBD2 matches 13 bases. Germline CDR1 reads GTSNPN; CDR2 reads SVGIG (reference sequence). This CDR3 is built from 14 residues. J was trimmed by 8 bases and V by 4 bases; bases with no gene match: 5. CDR3 amino acids: CAWTRTSGSHEQFF. CDR3 DNA sequence: TGTGCCTGGACTCGGACTAGCGGGAGTCATGAGCAGTTCTTC. Together with reference TRBV30 and TRBJ2-1, the CDR3 gives the full variable domain: SQTIHQWPATLVQPVGSPLSLECTVEGTSNPNLYWYRQAAGRGLQLLFYSVGIGQISSEVPQNLSASRPQDRQFILSSKKLLLSDSGFYLCAWTRTSGSHEQFFGPGTRLTVL.

This clonotype was detected ten times or more. This chain uses TRBV2 with TRBJ2-2; tentative D call: TRBD1 (6 bases). Trimming stripped 5 bases from V and 9 bases from J, with 10 bases between. This CDR3 has 12 residues. Germline V gene data show CDR1 as SNHLY and CDR2 as FYNNEI. This CDR3 reads CASSLQGWELFF. The CDR3 DNA reads as TGTGCCAGCAGTTTACAGGGCTGGGAGCTGTTTTTT.